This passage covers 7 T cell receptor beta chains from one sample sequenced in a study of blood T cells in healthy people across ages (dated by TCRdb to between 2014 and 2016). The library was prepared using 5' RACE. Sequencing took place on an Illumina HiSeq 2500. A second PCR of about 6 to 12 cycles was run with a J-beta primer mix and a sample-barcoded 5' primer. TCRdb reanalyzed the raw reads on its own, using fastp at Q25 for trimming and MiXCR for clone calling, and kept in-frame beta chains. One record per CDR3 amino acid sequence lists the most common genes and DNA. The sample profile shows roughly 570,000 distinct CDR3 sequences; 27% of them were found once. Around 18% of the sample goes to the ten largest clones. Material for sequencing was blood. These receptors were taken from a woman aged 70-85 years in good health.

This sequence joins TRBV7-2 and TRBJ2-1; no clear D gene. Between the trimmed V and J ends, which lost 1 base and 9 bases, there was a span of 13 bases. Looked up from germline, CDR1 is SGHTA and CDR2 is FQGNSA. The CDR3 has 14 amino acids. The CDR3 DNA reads TGTGCCAGCAGCTTAGTACCCGCAGTTGGTGAGCAGTTCTTC. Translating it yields CASSLVPAVGEQFF. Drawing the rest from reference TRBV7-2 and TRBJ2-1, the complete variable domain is GAGVSQSPSNKVTEKGKDVELRCDPISGHTALYWYRQSLGQGLEFLIYFQGNSAPDKSGLPSDRFSAERTGGSVSTLTIQRTQQEDSAVYLCASSLVPAVGEQFFGPGTRLTVL.

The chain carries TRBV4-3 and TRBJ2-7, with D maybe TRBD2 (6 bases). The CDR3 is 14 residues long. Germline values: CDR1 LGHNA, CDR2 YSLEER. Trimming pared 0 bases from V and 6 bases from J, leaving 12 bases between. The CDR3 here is CASSQEGLDSEQYF. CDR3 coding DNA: TGCGCCAGCAGCCAAGAGGGACTCGACAGCGAGCAGTACTTC.

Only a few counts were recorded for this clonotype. The CDR3 spells CASTRRGGASNQPQHF. The CDR3 nucleotides are TGTGCCAGCACTAGAAGGGGGGGAGCGAGCAATCAGCCCCAGCATTTT. The rearrangement uses TRBV6-2 or TRBV6-3 and TRBJ1-5; a weak D match, TRBD1 (6 bases). Trimming shortened V by 7 bases and J by 1 base, and 17 bases separated the two germline ends. Looked up from germline, CDR1 is MNHEY and CDR2 is SVGEGT. This CDR3 comprises 16 residues.

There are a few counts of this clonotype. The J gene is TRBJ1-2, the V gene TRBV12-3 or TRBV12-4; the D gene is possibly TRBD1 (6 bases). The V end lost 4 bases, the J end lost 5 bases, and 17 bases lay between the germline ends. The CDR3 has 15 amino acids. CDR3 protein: CASSYRVPGRYGYTF. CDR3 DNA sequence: TGTGCCAGCAGTTACAGGGTCCCAGGGAGGTATGGCTACACCTTC.

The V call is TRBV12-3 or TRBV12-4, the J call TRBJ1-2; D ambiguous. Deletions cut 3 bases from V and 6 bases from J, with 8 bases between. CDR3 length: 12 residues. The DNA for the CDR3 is TGTGCCAGCAGTTTTACGGGGAATGGCTACACCTTC. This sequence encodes CASSFTGNGYTF.

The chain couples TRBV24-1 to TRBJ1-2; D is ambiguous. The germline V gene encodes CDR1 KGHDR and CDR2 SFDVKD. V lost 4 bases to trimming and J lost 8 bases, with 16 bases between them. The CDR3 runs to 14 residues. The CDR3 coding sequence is TGTGCCACCAGTGACGCCAACGTGGGTGGGGGCTACACCTTC. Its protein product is CATSDANVGGGYTF.

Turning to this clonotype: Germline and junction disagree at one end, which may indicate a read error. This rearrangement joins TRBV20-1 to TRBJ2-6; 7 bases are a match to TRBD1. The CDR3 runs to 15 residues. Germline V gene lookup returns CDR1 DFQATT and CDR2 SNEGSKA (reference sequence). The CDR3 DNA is TGCAGTGCTATCCTTCAGGCCGAGGGGGCCAACGTCCCGACTTTC. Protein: CSAILQAEGANVPTF.